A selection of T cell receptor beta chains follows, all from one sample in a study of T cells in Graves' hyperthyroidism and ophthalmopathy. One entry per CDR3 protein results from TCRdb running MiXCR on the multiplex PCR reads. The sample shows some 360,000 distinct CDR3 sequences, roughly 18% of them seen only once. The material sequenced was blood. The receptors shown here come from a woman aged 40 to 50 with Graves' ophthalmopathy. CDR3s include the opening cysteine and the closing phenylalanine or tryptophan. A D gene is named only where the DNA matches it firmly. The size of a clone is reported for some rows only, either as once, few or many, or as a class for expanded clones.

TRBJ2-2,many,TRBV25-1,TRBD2,CASLGLATGELFF,TGTGCCAGCCTAGGACTAGCAACCGGGGAGCTGTTTTTT
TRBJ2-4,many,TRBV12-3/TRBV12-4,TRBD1,CASSLPGQRNIQYF,TGTGCCAGCAGTCTCCCGGGACAGAGAAACATTCAGTACTTC
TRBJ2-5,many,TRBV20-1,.,CSASVWNVPQETQYF,TGCAGTGCTAGTGTATGGAATGTACCACAAGAGACCCAGTACTTC
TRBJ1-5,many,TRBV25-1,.,CASSTGTTGNQPQHF,TGTGCCAGCAGTACCGGGACCACTGGCAATCAGCCCCAGCATTTT
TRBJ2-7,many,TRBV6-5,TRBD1,CASSPPTGASYEQYF,TGTGCCAGCAGTCCCCCGACAGGGGCATCCTACGAGCAGTACTTC
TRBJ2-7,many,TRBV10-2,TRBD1,CASTGQGANPYEQYF,TGCGCCAGCACGGGACAGGGGGCCAACCCCTACGAGCAGTACTTC
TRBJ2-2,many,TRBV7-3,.,CASSLYGNTGELFF,TGTGCCAGCAGCTTATATGGTAACACCGGGGAGCTGTTTTTT
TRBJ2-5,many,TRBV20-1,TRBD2,CSARGRLAGGKKTQYF,TGCAGTGCTAGAGGACGACTAGCGGGAGGCAAAAAGACCCAGTACTTC
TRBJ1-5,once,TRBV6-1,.,CASRRGSTQWWGQPQHF,TGTGCCAGCAGACGAGGATCCACACAGTGGTGGGGTCAGCCCCAGCATTTT
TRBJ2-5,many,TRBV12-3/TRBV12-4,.,CASSLSDLGTQYF,TGTGCCAGCAGCCTTAGCGACCTGGGGACCCAGTACTTC
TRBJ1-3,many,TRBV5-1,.,CASSTNRESAGNTIYF,TGCGCCAGCAGCACCAACAGGGAGTCAGCTGGAAACACCATATATTTT
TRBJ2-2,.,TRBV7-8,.,CVSSSYTGELFF,TGTGTCAGCAGCTCCTACACCGGGGAGCTGTTTTTT
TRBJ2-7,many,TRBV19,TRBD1,CASSATGGLSYEQYF,TGTGCCAGTAGTGCCACAGGGGGTTTGTCCTACGAGCAGTACTTC
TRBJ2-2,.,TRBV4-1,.,CASSQLGANTGELFF,TGCGCCAGCAGCCAATTGGGGGCGAACACCGGGGAGCTGTTTTTT
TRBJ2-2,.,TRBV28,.,CASRTRVLSTGELSF,TGTGCCAGCAGAACCAGGGTGCTCAGCACCGGGGAGCTGTCTTTT
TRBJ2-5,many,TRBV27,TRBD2,CASSPIPPGIAGEETQYF,TGTGCCAGCAGTCCCATACCCCCCGGGATAGCGGGAGAGGAGACCCAGTACTTC
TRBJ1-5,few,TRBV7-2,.,CASSLGSNRGNQPQHF,TGTGCCAGCAGCCTCGGGTCAAATCGAGGCAATCAGCCCCAGCATTTT
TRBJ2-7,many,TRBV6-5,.,CASPAGREQYF,TGTGCCAGCCCGGCCGGCCGCGAGCAGTACTTC
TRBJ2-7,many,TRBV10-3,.,CAISESWDQHGNEQYF,TGTGCCATCAGTGAGTCATGGGACCAACATGGGAACGAGCAGTACTTC
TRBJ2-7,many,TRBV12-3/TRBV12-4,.,CASGGLYEQYF,TGTGCCAGCGGAGGACTGTACGAGCAGTACTTC
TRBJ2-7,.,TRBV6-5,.,CASNYDVYEQSF,TGTGCCAGCAATTACGACGTGTACGAGCAGTCCTTC
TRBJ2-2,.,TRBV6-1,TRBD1,CASSEPPRGPGELFF,TGTGCCAGCAGTGAACCCCCTAGGGGGCCCGGGGAGCTGTTTTTT
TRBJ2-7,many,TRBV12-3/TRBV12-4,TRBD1,CASSTGTGDEQYF,TGTGCCAGCAGTACCGGGACAGGGGACGAGCAGTACTTC
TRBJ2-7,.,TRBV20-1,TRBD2,CSANPPTSGSLQYF,TGCAGTGCTAACCCACCCACTAGCGGGAGCTTGCAGTACTTC
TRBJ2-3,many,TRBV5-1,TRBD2,CASRRGEVDTQYF,TGCGCCAGCAGACGGGGGGAAGTAGATACGCAGTATTTT
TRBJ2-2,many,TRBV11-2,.,CASSFPGTPSGELFF,TGTGCCAGCAGCTTTCCCGGGACCCCCTCCGGGGAGCTGTTTTTT
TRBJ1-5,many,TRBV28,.,CATFNKEEDQPQHF,TGTGCCACCTTCAATAAGGAGGAGGATCAGCCCCAGCATTTT
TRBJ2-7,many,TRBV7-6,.,CASSLGWSEAYEQYF,TGTGCCAGCAGCTTGGGTTGGAGCGAGGCCTACGAGCAGTACTTC
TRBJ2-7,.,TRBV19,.,CASSTRPSLYEQYF,TGTGCCAGTAGTACCAGACCTTCCCTTTACGAGCAGTACTTC
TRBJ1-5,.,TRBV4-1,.,CASSKVAGDQPQHF,TGCGCCAGCAGCAAGGTGGCAGGGGATCAGCCCCAGCATTTT
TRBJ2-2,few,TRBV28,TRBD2,CASSSLAGGLSTGELFF,TGTGCCAGCAGTTCCCTAGCGGGAGGGCTTTCAACCGGGGAGCTGTTTTTT
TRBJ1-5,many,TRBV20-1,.,CSATPTGRRMRSNQPQHF,TGCAGTGCGACCCCGACAGGTCGCCGGATGAGGAGCAATCAGCCCCAGCATTTT
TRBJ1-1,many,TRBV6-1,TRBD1,CASSRDRGTEAFF,TGTGCCAGCAGTCGGGACAGGGGCACTGAAGCTTTCTTT
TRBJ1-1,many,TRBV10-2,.,CASSVRVNTEAFF,TGCGCCAGCAGTGTACGGGTGAACACTGAAGCTTTCTTT
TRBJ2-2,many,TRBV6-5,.,CASTDSTGELFF,TGTGCCAGTACGGATAGCACCGGGGAGCTGTTTTTT
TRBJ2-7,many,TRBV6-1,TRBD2,CASSEEPGGSYEQYF,TGTGCCAGCAGTGAAGAGCCGGGAGGGTCATACGAGCAGTACTTC
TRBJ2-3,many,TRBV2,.,CASSALALSTDTQYF,TGTGCCAGCAGTGCTCTAGCGCTGAGCACAGATACGCAGTATTTT
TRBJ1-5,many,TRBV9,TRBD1,CASSVGTGINQPQHF,TGCGCCAGCAGCGTGGGGACAGGAATCAATCAGCCCCAGCATTTT
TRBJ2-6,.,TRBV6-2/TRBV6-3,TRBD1,CASSRTGGNSGANVLTF,TGTGCCAGCAGCCGGACAGGGGGGAACTCTGGGGCCAACGTCCTGACTTTC
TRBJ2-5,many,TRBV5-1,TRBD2,CASSLGTIQETQYF,TGCGCCAGCAGCTTAGGGACTATACAAGAGACCCAGTACTTC
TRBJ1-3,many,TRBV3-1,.,CASSQGTAVGGNTIYF,TGTGCCAGCAGCCAAGGGACCGCCGTAGGGGGAAACACCATATATTTT
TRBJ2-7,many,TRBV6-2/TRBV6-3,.,CASSYSDVYEQYF,TGTGCCAGCAGTTACTCGGATGTGTACGAGCAGTACTTC